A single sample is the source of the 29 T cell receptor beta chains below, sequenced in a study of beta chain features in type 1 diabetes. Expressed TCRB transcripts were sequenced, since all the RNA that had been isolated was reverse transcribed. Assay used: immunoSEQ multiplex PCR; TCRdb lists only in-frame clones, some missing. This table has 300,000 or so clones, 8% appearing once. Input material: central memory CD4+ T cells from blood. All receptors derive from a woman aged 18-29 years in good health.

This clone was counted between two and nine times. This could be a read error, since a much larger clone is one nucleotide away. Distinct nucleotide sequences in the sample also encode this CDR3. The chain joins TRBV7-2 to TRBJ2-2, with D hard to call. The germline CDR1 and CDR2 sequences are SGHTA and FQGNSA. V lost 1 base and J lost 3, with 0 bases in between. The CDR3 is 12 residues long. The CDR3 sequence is CASSLDTGELFF. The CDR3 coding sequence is TGTGCCAGCAGCTTAGACACCGGGGAGCTGTTTTTT.

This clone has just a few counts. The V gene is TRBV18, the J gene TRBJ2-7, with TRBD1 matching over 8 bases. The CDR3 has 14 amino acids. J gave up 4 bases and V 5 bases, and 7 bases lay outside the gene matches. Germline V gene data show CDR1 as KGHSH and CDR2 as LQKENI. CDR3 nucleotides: TGTGCCAGCTCAACAGGGGGTAGGGAATACGAGCAGTACTTC. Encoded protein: CASSTGGREYEQYF.

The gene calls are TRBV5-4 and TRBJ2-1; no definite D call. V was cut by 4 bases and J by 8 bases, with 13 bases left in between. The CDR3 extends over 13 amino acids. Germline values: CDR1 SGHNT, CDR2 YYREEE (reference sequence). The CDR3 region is CASSPPNTHEQFF. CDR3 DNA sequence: TGTGCCAGCAGCCCACCAAACACCCATGAGCAGTTCTTC.

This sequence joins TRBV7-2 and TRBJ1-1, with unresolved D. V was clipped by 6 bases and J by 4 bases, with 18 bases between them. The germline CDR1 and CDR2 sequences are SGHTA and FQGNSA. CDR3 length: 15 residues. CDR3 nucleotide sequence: TGTGCCAGCAGTTATACGTTGGGTTTAGGCACTGAAGCTTTCTTT. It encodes CASSYTLGLGTEAFF.

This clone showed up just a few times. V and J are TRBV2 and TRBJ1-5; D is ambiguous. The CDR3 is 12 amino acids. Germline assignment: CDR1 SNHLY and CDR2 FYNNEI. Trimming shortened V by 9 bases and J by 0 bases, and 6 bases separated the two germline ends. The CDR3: CASANSNQPQHF. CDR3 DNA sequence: TGTGCCAGTGCAAATAGCAATCAGCCCCAGCATTTT.

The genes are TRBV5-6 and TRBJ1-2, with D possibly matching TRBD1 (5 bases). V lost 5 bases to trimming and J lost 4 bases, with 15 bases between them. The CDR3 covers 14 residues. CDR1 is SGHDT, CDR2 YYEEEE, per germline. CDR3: CASSYLTEAYGYTF. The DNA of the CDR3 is TGTGCCAGCAGTTACCTGACAGAGGCCTATGGCTACACCTTC. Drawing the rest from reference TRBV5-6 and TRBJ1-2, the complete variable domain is DAGVTQSPTHLIKTRGQQVTLRCSPKSGHDTVSWYQQALGQGPQFIFQYYEEEERQRGNFPDRFSGHQFPNYSSELNVNALLLGDSALYLCASSYLTEAYGYTFGSGTRLTVV.

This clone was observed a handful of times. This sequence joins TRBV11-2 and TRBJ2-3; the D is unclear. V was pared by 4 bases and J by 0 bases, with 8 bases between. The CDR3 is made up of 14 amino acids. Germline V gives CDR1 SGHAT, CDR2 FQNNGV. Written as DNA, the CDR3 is TGTGCCAGCAGCTCCCGAGCCAGCACAGATACGCAGTATTTT. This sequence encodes CASSSRASTDTQYF.

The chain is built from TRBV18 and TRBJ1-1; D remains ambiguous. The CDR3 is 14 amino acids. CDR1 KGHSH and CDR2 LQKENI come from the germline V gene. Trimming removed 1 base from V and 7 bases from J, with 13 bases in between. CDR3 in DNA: TGTGCCAGCTCACCACTAGGGAAATCGGATGAAGCTTTCTTT. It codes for CASSPLGKSDEAFF.

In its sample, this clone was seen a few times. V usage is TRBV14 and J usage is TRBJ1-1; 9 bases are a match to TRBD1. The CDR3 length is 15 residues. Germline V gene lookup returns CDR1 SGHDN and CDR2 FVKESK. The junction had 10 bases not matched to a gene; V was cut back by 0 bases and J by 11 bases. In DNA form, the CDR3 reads TGTGCCAGCAGCCAAGATCCCGGGACAGGGCGACGGGCTTTCTTT. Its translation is CASSQDPGTGRRAFF.

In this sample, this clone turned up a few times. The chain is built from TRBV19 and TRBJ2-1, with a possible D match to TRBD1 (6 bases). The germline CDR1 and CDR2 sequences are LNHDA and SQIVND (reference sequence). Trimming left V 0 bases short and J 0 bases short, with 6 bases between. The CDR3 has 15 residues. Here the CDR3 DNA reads TGTGCCAGTAGTATAGAGGACAGCTCCTACAATGAGCAGTTCTTC. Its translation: CASSIEDSSYNEQFF.

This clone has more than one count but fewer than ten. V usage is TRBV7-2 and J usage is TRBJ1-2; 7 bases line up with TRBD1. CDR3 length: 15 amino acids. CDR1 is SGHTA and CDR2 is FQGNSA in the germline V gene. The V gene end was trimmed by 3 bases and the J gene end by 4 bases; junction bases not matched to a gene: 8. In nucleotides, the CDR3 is TGTGCCAGCAGCTTTTCAGGGGGGAGTAGCTATGGCTACACCTTC. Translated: CASSFSGGSSYGYTF. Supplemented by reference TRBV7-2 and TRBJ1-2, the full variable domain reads GAGVSQSPSNKVTEKGKDVELRCDPISGHTALYWYRQSLGQGLEFLIYFQGNSAPDKSGLPSDRFSAERTGGSVSTLTIQRTQQEDSAVYLCASSFSGGSSYGYTFGSGTRLTVV.

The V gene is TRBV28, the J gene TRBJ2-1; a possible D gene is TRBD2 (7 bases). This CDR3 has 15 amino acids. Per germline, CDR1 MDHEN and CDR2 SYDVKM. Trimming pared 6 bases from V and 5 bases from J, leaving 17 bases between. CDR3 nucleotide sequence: TGTGCCAGCAGGGGGGCCGGGACTACCGACAATGAGCAGTTCTTC. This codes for CASRGAGTTDNEQFF.

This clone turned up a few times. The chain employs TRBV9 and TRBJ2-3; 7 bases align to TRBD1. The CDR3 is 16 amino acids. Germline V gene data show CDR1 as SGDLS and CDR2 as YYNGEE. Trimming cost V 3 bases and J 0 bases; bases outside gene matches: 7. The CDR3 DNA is TGTGCCAGCAGCGCCCGACAGGGCTTTAGCACAGATACGCAGTATTTT. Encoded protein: CASSARQGFSTDTQYF.

As DNA, the CDR3 is TGTGCCAGCAGCTTCCCGTTAAAAGCGGGAGCGTACGAGCAGTACTTC. Amino acids: CASSFPLKAGAYEQYF. This chain uses TRBV7-2 with TRBJ2-7, with 8 nucleotides matching TRBD2. The CDR3 has 16 amino acids. V shed 3 bases and J 4 bases; nucleotides not matched to a gene: 11. Germline V lookup: CDR1 SGHTA, CDR2 FQGNSA. The full variable domain, its missing parts supplied by reference TRBV7-2 and TRBJ2-7, is GAGVSQSPSNKVTEKGKDVELRCDPISGHTALYWYRQSLGQGLEFLIYFQGNSAPDKSGLPSDRFSAERTGGSVSTLTIQRTQQEDSAVYLCASSFPLKAGAYEQYFGPGTRLTVT.

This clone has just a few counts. The CDR3 spells CASSLGQGRWADTQYF. The CDR3 region has the DNA TGTGCCAGCAGCTTAGGACAGGGCCGCTGGGCAGATACGCAGTATTTT. The chain carries TRBV7-8 and TRBJ2-3; 7 bases fit TRBD1. The length of the CDR3 is 16 residues. Trimming at V came to 1 base and at J to 4 bases, leaving 8 bases not matched to a gene. Germline V gene sequence: CDR1 SGHVS, CDR2 FQNEAQ.

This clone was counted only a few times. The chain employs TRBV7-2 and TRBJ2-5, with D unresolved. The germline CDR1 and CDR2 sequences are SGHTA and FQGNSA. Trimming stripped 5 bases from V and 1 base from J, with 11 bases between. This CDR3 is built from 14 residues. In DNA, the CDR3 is TGTGCCAGCAGCATCCAGGCTTTCCAAGAGACCCAGTACTTC. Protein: CASSIQAFQETQYF.

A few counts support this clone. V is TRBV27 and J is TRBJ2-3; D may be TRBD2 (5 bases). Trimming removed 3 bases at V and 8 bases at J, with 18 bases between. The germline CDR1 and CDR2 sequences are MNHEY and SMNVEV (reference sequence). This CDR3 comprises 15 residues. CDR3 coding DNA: TGTGCCAGCAGTTTCGGCGGGCCGGAGTATGGTACGCAGTATTTT. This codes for CASSFGGPEYGTQYF.

CDR3 residues: CASSEQKQITGELFF. The CDR3, as DNA: TGTGCCAGCAGTGAGCAAAAACAGATCACCGGGGAGCTGTTTTTT. The chain links TRBV25-1 to TRBJ2-2; the D is unclear. In germline, CDR1 is MGHDK, CDR2 SYGVNS. Trimming cost V 3 bases and J 4 bases, with 12 bases left between them. The CDR3 is made up of 15 amino acids.

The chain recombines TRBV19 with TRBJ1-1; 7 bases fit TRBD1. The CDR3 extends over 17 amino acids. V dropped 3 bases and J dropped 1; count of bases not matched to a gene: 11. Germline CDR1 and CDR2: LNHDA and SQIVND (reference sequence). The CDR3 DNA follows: TGTGCCAGTAGTATTCCCTCAAGCCGGACAGGGAACACTGAAGCTTTCTTT. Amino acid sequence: CASSIPSSRTGNTEAFF. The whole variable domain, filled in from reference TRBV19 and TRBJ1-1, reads DGGITQSPKYLFRKEGQNVTLSCEQNLNHDAMYWYRQDPGQGLRLIYYSQIVNDFQKGDIAEGYSVSREKKESFPLTVTSAQKNPTAFYLCASSIPSSRTGNTEAFFGQGTRLTVV.

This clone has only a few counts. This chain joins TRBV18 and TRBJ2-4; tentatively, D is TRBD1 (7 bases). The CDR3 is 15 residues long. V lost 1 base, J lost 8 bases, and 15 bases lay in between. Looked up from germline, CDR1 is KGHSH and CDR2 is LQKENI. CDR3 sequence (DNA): TGTGCCAGCTCACCACGTGGAGGGGGCGTGTACATTCAGTACTTC. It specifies CASSPRGGGVYIQYF.

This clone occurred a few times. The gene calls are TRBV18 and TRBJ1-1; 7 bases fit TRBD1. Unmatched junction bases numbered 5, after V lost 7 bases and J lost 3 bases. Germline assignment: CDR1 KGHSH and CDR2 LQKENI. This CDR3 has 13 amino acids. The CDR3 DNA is TGTGCCAGCTACCTCACAGGGGACACTGAAGCTTTCTTT. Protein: CASYLTGDTEAFF.

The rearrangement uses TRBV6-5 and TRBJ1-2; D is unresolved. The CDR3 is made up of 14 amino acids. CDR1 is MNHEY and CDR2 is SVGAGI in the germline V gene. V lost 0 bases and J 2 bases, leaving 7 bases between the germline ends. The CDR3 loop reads CASSYSRQNYGYTF. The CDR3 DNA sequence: TGTGCCAGCAGTTACTCTCGCCAGAACTATGGCTACACCTTC.

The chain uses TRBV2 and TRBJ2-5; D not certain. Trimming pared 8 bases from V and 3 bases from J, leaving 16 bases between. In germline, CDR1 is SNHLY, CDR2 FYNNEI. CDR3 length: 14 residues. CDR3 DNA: TGTGCCAGCGAAGGCACACCGGCTGAAGAGACCCAGTACTTC. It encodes CASEGTPAEETQYF.

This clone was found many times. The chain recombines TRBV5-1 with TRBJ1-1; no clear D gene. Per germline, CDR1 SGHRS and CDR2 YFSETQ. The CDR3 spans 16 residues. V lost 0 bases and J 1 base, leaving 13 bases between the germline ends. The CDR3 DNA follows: TGCGCCAGCAGCTTGGACCCCGCGGTACCGAACACTGAAGCTTTCTTT. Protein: CASSLDPAVPNTEAFF.

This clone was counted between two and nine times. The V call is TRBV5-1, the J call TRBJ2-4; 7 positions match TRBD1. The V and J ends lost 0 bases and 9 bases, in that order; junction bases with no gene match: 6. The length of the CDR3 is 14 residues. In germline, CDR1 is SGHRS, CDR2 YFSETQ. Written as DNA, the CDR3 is TGCGCCAGCAGCTTGGAGGCGACAGGGCTCATTCAGTACTTC. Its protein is CASSLEATGLIQYF. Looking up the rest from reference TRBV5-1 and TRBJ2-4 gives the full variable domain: KAGVTQTPRYLIKTRGQQVTLSCSPISGHRSVSWYQQTPGQGLQFLFEYFSETQRNKGNFPGRFSGRQFSNSRSEMNVSTLELGDSALYLCASSLEATGLIQYFGAGTRLSVL.

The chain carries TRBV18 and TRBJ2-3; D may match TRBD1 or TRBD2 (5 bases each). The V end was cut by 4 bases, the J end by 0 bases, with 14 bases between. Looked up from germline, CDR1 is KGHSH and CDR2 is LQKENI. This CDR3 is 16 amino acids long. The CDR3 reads CASSLSGAVSTDTQYF. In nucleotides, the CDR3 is TGTGCCAGCTCACTCTCCGGGGCGGTGAGCACAGATACGCAGTATTTT.

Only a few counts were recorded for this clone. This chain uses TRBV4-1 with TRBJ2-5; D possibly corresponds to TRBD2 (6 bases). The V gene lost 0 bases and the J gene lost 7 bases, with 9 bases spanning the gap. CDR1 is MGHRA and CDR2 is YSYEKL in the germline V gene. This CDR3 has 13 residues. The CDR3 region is CASSQDRGMTQYF. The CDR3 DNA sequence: TGCGCCAGCAGCCAAGATCGGGGGATGACCCAGTACTTC.

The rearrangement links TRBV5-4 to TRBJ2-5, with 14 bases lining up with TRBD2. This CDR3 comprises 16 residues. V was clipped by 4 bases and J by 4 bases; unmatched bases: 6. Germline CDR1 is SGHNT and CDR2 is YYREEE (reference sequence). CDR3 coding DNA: TGTGCCAGCAGCCCGGGACTAGCGGGAGAGCGAGAGACCCAGTACTTC. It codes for CASSPGLAGERETQYF. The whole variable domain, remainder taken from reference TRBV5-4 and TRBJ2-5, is ETGVTQSPTHLIKTRGQQVTLRCSSQSGHNTVSWYQQALGQGPQFIFQYYREEENGRGNFPPRFSGLQFPNYSSELNVNALELDDSALYLCASSPGLAGERETQYFGPGTRLLVL.

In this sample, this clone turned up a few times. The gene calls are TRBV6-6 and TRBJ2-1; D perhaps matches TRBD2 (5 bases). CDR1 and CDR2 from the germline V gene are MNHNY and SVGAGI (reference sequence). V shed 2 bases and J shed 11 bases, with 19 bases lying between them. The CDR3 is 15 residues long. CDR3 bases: TGTGCCAGCAGTTACGAGGGTCGCCCCGGGAACAAGCAGTTCTTC. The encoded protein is CASSYEGRPGNKQFF.